Reported below is one T cell receptor beta chain. Its antigen is undetermined. This CDR3 has 13 amino acids. J gave up 8 bases and V 0 bases, and 4 bases lay outside the gene matches. CDR1 and CDR2 from the germline V gene are SGDLS and YYNGEE. PCR used 60 Vbeta primers and 13 Jbeta primers. Original processing methods: There were 80 million or so unique TCR beta chains by a later count, and 10 million to 12 million of them were shared. Measured with immunoSEQ multiplex PCR; TCRdb has only the in-frame clones, and not every one. V and J calls and clone size follow that table, whereas D and trimming were derived from the DNA. Here the sample spans roughly 160,000 clones, 75% to 90% being singletons. The data are from a study of cytomegalovirus exposure and HLA in healthy donors. Study-level findings and limits: Later analysis associated a missense DCLRE1C variant with TCR beta V- and J-gene trimming. Associated with cytomegalovirus, according to the listing, were around 170 TCR beta chains. A later analysis found common viral pathogens apparently linked to several of the most significant clusters.

The sample taken for sequencing was PBMCs. This TCR derives from a man aged 25-45 years in good health and CMV-seronegative. J is TRBJ1-2 and V is TRBV9; 7 bases match TRBD1. The CDR3 reads CASSVEGAGGYTF. As DNA, the CDR3 is TGTGCCAGCAGCGTAGAGGGGGCGGGGGGCTACACCTTC.